Sequencing of this T cell receptor beta chain was carried out in a study of blood T cell repertoires in COVID-19. Trimming stripped 6 bases from V and 3 bases from J, with 9 bases between. Germline CDR1 and CDR2: ENHRY and SYGVKD. The CDR3 is 12 residues long. TCRdb's table, derived via immunoSEQ multiplex PCR, lists solely in-frame clones and lacks some. The sample has about 42,000 clones; around 90% are singletons. Sequencing was done on a sample of peripheral blood. The TCR originated in a man aged 65 to 79 with active COVID-19. The chain combines TRBV10-3 with TRBJ2-7; TRBD2 is a possible D gene (6 bases). The DNA of the CDR3 is TGTGCCATCAGCCGGGGGTTCTACGAGCAGTACTTC. Translation: CAISRGFYEQYF.